The entry below gives a single T cell receptor beta chain sequence along with its context. These data belong to a study of blood T cell repertoires in COVID-19. Whole-study context: Some COVID-19 samples were acute and others convalescent; all came from the United States, Italy and Spain.

The CDR3 consists of 14 residues. The V gene end was trimmed by 5 bases and the J gene end by 5 bases; junction bases not matched to a gene: 4. Germline-derived CDR1 and CDR2 are MNHNY and SVGAGI (reference sequence). In the original processing: Scientists estimated how many nucleated cells there were by amplifying reference gene primers. Some clones are missing from TCRdb's copy, which holds only in-frame ones; the method was immunoSEQ multiplex PCR. V and J calls plus clone size are reproduced from that table; the DNA served to infer D and trimming. This table has about 180,000 clones, around 86% appearing once.

The clonotype comes from a man aged 50-60 years with active or convalescent COVID-19. The V gene is TRBV6-6, the J gene TRBJ1-5, with TRBD1 matching 9 bases. Material: peripheral blood. CDR3 sequence: CASSEDRGDQPQHF. In nucleotides, the CDR3 is TGTGCCAGCAGTGAGGACAGGGGAGATCAGCCCCAGCATTTT.